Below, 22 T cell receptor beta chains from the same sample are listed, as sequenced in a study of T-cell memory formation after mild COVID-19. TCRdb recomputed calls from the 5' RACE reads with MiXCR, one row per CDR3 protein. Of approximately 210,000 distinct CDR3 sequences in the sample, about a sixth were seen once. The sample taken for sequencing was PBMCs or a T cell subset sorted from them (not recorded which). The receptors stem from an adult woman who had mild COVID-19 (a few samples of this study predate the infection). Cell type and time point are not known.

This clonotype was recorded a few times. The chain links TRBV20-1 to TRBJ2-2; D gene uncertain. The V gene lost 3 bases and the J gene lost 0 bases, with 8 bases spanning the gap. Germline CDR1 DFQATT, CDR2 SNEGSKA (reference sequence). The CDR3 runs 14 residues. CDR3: CSASRQANTGELFF. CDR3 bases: TGCAGTGCTAGTCGGCAAGCGAACACCGGGGAGCTGTTTTTT.

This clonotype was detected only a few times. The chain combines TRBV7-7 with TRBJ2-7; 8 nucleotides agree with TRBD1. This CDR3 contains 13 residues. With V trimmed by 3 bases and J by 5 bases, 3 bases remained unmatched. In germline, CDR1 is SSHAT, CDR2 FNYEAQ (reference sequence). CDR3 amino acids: CASSFADRDEQYF. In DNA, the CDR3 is TGTGCCAGCAGCTTCGCGGACAGGGACGAGCAGTACTTC. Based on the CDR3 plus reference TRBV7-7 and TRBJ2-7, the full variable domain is GAGVSQSPRYKVTKRGQDVTLRCDPISSHATLYWYQQALGQGPEFLTYFNYEAQPDKSGLPSDRFSAERPEGSISTLTIQRTEQRDSAMYRCASSFADRDEQYFGPGTRLTVT.

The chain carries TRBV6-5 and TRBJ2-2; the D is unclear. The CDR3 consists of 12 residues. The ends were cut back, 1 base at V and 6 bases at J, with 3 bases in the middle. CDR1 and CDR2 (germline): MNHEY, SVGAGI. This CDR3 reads CASSYLSGELFF. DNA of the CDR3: TGTGCCAGCAGTTACTTGTCCGGGGAGCTGTTTTTT.

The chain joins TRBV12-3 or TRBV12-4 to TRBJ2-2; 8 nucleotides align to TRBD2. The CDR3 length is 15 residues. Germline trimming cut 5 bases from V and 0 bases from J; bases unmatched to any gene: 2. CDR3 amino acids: CASSKAGANTGELFF. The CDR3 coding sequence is TGTGCCAGCAGTAAAGCGGGGGCGAACACCGGGGAGCTGTTTTTT.

DNA for the CDR3: TGTGCCAGCAGTCAAAACCACATGTCCGGGACTAGCGGGGGTGGGGCGTTCTTC. Amino acids: CASSQNHMSGTSGGGAFF. The rearrangement uses TRBV7-2 and TRBJ2-1; 14 nucleotides match TRBD2. This CDR3 is built from 18 residues. The ends lost 6 bases at V and 15 bases at J; junction bases unmatched: 22. Germline values: CDR1 SGHTA, CDR2 FQGNSA. The variable domain in full, completed from reference TRBV7-2 and TRBJ2-1, reads GAGVSQSPSNKVTEKGKDVELRCDPISGHTALYWYRQSLGQGLEFLIYFQGNSAPDKSGLPSDRFSAERTGGSVSTLTIQRTQQEDSAVYLCASSQNHMSGTSGGGAFFGPGTRLTVL.

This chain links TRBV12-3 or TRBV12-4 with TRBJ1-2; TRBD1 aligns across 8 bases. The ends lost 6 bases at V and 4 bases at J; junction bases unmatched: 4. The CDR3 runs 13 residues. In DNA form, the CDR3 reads TGTGCCAGCAGACACGGACAGGGCTATGGCTACACCTTC. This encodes CASRHGQGYGYTF.

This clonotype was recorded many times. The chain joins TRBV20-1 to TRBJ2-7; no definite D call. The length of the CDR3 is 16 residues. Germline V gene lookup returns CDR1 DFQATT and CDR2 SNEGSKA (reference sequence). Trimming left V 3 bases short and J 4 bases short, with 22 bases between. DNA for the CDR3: TGCAGTGCTAGTGAGCCCCGGGCACCCACACGTTACGAGCAGTACTTC. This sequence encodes CSASEPRAPTRYEQYF.

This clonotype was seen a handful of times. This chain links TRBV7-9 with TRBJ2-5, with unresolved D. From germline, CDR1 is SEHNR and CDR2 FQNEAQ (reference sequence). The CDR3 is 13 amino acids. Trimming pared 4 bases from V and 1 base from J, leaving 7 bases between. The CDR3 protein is CASSSGIQETQYF. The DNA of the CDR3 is TGTGCCAGCAGCTCTGGCATCCAAGAGACCCAGTACTTC.

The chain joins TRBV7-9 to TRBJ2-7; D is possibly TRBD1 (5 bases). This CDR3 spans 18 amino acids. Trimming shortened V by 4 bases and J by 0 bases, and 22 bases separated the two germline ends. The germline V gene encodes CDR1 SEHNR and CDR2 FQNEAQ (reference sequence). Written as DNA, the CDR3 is TGTGCCAGCAGCTCTCAGGGCAGGGAAATCCCCAACTCCTACGAGCAGTACTTC. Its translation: CASSSQGREIPNSYEQYF.

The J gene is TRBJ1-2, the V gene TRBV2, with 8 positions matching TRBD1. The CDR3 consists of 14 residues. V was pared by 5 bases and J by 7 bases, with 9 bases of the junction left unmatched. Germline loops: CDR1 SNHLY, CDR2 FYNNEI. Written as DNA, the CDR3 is TGTGCCAGCAGTTCGGACAGGGTCAGGGGTGGCTACACCTTC. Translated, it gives CASSSDRVRGGYTF.

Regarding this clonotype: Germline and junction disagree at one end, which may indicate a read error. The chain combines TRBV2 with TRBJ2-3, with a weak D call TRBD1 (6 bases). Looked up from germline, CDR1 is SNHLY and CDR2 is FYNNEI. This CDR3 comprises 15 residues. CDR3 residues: CAGRNRAWGTDTQYF. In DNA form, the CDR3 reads TGTGCCGGCAGGAACAGGGCGTGGGGCACAGATACGCAGTATTTT.

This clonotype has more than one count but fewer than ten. The CDR3: CASSPTGGVQETQYF. Written as DNA, the CDR3 is TGTGCCAGCAGCCCAACAGGGGGTGTCCAAGAGACCCAGTACTTC. The rearrangement joins TRBV6-2 or TRBV6-3 to TRBJ2-5; 8 bases align to TRBD1. The V and J ends lost 6 bases and 1 base, in that order; junction bases with no gene match: 7. Looked up from germline, CDR1 is MNHEY and CDR2 is SVGEGT. The CDR3 runs to 15 residues.

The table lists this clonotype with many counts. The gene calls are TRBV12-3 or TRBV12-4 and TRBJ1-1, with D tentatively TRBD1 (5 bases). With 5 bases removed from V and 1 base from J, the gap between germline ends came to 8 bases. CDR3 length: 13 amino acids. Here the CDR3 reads CASSTQANTEAFF. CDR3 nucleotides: TGTGCCAGCAGTACACAGGCGAACACTGAAGCTTTCTTT.

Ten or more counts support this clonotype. DNA of the CDR3: TGTGCCAGCAGCTCAACAGGGTTCCTTGTGAACACTGAAGCTTTCTTT. Its translation is CASSSTGFLVNTEAFF. The V gene is TRBV7-2, the J gene TRBJ1-1; D possibly corresponds to TRBD1 (6 bases). Germline CDR1 is SGHTA and CDR2 is FQGNSA. The CDR3 is 16 amino acids. Deletions cut 4 bases from V and 0 bases from J, with 15 bases between.

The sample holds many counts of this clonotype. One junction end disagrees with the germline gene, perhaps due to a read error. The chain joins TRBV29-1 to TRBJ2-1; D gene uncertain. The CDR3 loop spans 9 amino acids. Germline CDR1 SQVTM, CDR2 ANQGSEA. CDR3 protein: CSVDSSQVF. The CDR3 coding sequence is TGCAGCGTTGACTCTAGTCAAGTCTTC.

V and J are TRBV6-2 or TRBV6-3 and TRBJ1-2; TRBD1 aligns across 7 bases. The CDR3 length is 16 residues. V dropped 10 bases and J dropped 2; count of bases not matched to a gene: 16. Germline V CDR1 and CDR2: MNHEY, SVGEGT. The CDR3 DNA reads TGTGCCAACTCCCTAAAGACACGGACAGGCAACTATGGCTACACCTTC. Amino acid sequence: CANSLKTRTGNYGYTF.

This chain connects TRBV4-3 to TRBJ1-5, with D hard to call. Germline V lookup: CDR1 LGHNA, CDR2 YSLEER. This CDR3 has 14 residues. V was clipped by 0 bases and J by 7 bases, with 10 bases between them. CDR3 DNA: TGCGCCAGCAGCCAAGATAGGAGCGGCCAGCCCCAGCATTTT. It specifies CASSQDRSGQPQHF.

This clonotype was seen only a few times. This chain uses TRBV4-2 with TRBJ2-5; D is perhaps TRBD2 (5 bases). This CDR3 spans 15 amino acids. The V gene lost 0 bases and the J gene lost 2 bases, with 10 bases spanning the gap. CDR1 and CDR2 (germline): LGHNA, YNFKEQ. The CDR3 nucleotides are TGTGCCAGCAGCCAAGATCTAGCCTCACAAGAGACCCAGTACTTC. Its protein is CASSQDLASQETQYF.

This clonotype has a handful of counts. CDR3 in amino acids: CASSAAPTYEQYF. The CDR3 coding sequence is TGTGCCAGCAGCGCAGCCCCGACCTACGAGCAGTACTTC. This chain uses TRBV28 with TRBJ2-7; no reliable D call. Germline V CDR1 and CDR2: MDHEN, SYDVKM. CDR3 length equals 13 residues. Trimming removed 6 bases at V and 2 bases at J, with 11 bases between.

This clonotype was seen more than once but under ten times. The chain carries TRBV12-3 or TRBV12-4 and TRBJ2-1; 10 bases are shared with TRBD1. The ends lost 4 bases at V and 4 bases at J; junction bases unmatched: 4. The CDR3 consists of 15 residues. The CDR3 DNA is TGTGCCAGCAGTTACCTGGGACAGGGGTACAATGAGCAGTTCTTC. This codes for CASSYLGQGYNEQFF.

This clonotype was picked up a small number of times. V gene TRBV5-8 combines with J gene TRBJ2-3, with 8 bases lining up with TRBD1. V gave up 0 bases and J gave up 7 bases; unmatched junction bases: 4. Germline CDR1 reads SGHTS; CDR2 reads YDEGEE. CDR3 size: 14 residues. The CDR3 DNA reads TGTGCCAGCAGCTTGGGACAGGGGTTATATACGCAGTATTTT. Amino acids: CASSLGQGLYTQYF.

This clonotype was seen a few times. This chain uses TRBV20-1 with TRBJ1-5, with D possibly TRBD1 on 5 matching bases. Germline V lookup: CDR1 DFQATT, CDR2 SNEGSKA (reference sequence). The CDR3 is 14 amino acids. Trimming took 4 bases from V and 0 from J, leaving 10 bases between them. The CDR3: CSANGGLSNQPQHF. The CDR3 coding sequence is TGCAGTGCTAATGGGGGACTTAGCAATCAGCCCCAGCATTTT.